The clone carrying this T cell receptor beta chain has just one count. This entry belongs to a study of cytomegalovirus exposure and HLA in healthy donors. Germline loops: CDR1 MDHEN, CDR2 SYDVKM. CDR3 length: 17 residues. Trimming at V came to 2 bases and at J to 0 bases, leaving 2 bases not matched to a gene. The PCR used 60 Vbeta and 13 Jbeta primers. Repertoires were generated with immunoSEQ multiplex PCR, while TCRdb's copy carries only in-frame clones and drops some. The sample records about 140,000 clones, just over 65% being singletons. The chain couples TRBV28 to TRBJ2-6; 9 nucleotides line up with TRBD1. The TCR comes from a woman in her sixties in good health and CMV-seronegative. Sequenced material: PBMCs. Written as DNA, the CDR3 is TGTGCCAGCAGTTTAAAGGACAGGGGCTCTGGGGCCAACGTCCTGACTTTC. Amino acids: CASSLKDRGSGANVLTF.